This T cell receptor (beta chain) was found in a study of PD-1 blockade in classical Hodgkin lymphoma. Study observations and caveats: The study found complete responders had baseline diversity similar to newly diagnosed patients.

As to this clone: Its antigen remains unknown.

Trimming took 0 bases from V and 6 from J; bases not matched to a gene: 16. The CDR3 runs 18 residues. CDR1 SGDLS and CDR2 YYNGEE come from the germline V gene. Using immunoSEQ multiplex PCR, the repertoire was profiled, and TCRdb retains in-frame clones only, with some absent. The sample has around 65,000 clones; around 88% are singletons. Patients all relapsed after autologous stem cell transplantation, and there was variation in brentuximab vedotin exposure. Under best response, outcomes were complete response, partial response or progressive disease. The material was peripheral blood mononuclear cells (PBMCs), obtained at baseline. The TCR was taken from a human donor with classical Hodgkin lymphoma. V gene TRBV9 combines with J gene TRBJ2-5, with TRBD2 matching over 8 bases. The CDR3 is CASSVALGGAGEGKTQYF. The CDR3 region has the DNA TGTGCCAGCAGCGTAGCCCTCGGGGGAGCGGGGGAGGGTAAGACCCAGTACTTC.